This T cell receptor (beta chain) was sequenced during a study of shared clonotypes between healthy human individuals. Study-wide context: Per donor, three plates held CD4 naive cells, three held CD4 memory, two held CD8 naive and one held CD8 memory. General study results and limits: Generally, naive subsets came out with larger estimated richness than memory subsets.

Participating donors were healthy, HIV-negative adults free of recent acute infections or vaccinations. Caucasian adults residing in Nashville, Tennessee made up all the donors. Libraries were prepared by immunoSEQ multiplex PCR; TCRdb keeps only in-frame clonotypes and omits some of them. The sample carries 2 million to 2.5 million clones, around 95% recorded once. This clone was recorded only once. Its antigen is not known. The V end lost 2 bases, the J end lost 5 bases, and 15 bases lay between the germline ends. Germline lookup yields CDR1 SGHTA and CDR2 FQGTGA. CDR3 length: 15 residues. The TCR was taken from a man aged 18 to 35 in good health. Sequenced input: naive CD4+ T cells sorted from blood. Documented subset: CD45RA+ positively selected. The V call is TRBV7-3, the J call TRBJ1-1; TRBD1 might be the D (6 bases). The CDR3 DNA is TGTGCCAGCAGCTTAGGTCGAGGGGGACTAACTGAAGCTTTCTTT. Protein: CASSLGRGGLTEAFF.